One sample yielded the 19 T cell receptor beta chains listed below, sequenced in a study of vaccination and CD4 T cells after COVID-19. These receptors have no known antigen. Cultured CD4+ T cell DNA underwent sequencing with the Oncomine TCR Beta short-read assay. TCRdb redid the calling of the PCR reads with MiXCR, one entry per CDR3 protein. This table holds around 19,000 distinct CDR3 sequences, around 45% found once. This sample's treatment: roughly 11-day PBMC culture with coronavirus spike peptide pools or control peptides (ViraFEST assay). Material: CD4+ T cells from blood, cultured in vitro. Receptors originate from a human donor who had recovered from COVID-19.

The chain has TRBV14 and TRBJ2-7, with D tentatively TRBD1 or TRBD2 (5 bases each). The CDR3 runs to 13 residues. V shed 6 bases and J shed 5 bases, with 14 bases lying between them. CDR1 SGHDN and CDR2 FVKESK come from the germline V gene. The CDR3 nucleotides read TGTGCCAGCAGTCTTGTCAGGGACCACGAGCAGTACTTC. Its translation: CASSLVRDHEQYF.

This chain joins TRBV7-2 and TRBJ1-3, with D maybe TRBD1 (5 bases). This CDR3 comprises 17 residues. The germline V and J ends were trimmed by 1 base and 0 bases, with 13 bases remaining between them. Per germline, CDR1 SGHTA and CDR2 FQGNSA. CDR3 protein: CASSLVKGRSSGNTIYF. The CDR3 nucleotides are TGTGCCAGCAGCTTAGTGAAGGGACGGAGCTCTGGAAACACCATATATTTT.

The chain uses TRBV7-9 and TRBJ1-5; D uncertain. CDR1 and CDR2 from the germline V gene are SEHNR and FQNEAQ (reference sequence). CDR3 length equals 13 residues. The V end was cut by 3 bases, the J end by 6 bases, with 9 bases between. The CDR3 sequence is CASSLKGGQPQHF. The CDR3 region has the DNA TGTGCCAGCAGCTTGAAGGGAGGTCAGCCCCAGCATTTT.

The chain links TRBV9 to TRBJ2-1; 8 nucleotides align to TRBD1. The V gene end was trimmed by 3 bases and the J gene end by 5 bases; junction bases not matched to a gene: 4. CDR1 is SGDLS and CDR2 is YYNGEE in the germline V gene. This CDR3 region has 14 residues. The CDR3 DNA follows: TGTGCCAGCAGCGCGGACAGGGTCGACAATGAGCAGTTCTTC. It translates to CASSADRVDNEQFF.

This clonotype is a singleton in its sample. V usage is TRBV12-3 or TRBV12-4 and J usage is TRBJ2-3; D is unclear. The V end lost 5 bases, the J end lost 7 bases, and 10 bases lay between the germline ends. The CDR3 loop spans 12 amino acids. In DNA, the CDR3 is TGTGCCAGCAGTGAGGAAACCTATACGCAGTATTTT. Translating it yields CASSEETYTQYF.

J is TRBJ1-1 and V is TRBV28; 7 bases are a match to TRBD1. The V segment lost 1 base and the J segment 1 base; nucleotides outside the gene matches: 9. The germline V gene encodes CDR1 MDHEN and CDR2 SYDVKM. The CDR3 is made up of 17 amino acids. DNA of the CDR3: TGTGCCAGCAGTTTATTGCGGCACAGGGGAGGGAACACTGAAGCTTTCTTT. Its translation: CASSLLRHRGGNTEAFF.

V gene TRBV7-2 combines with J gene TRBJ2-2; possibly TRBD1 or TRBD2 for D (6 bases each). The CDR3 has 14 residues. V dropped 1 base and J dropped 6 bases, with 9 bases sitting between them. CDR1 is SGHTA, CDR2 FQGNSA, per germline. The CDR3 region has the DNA TGTGCCAGCAGCTTAGTAAGGGGGGCCGGGGAGCTGTTTTTT. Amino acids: CASSLVRGAGELFF.

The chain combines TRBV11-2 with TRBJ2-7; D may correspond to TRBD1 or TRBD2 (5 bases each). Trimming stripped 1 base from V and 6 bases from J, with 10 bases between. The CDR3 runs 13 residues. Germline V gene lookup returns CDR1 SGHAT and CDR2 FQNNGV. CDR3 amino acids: CASSLGAGTEQYF. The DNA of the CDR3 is TGTGCCAGCAGCTTAGGTGCAGGGACCGAGCAGTACTTC.

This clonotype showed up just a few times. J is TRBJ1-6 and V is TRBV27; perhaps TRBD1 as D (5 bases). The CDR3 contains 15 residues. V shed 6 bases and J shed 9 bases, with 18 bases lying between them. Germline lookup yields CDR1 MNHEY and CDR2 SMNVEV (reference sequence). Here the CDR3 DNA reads TGTGCCAGCAGCCCCCGTCGGGGGTTGGGTTCACCCCTCCACTTT. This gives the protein CASSPRRGLGSPLHF.

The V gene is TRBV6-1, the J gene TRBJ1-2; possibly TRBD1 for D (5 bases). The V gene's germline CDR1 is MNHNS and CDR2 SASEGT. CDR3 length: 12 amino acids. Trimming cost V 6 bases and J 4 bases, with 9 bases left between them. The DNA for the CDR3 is TGTGCCAGCAGGGGACTGTCCTATGGCTACACCTTC. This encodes CASRGLSYGYTF.

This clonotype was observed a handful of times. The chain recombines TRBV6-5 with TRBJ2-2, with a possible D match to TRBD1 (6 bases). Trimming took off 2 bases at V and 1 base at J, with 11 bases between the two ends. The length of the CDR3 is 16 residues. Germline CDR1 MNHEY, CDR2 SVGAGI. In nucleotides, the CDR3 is TGTGCCAGCAGTTACGGGGGCGGAGTGAACACCGGGGAGCTGTTTTTT. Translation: CASSYGGGVNTGELFF.

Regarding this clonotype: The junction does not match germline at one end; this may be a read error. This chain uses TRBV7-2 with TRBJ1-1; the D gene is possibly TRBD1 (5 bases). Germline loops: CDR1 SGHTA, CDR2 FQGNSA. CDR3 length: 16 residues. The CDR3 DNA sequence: TGTGCCAGCAGCCGGACCGGGGGAGGGTTGAAAACTGAAGCTTTCTTT. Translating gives CASSRTGGGLKTEAFF. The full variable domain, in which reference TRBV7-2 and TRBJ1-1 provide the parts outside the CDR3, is GAGVSQSPSNKVTEKGKDVELRCDPISGHTALYWYRQSLGQGLEFLIYFQGNSAPDKSGLPSDRFSAERTGGSVSTLTIQRTQQEDSAVYLCASSRTGGGLKTEAFFGQGTRLTVV.

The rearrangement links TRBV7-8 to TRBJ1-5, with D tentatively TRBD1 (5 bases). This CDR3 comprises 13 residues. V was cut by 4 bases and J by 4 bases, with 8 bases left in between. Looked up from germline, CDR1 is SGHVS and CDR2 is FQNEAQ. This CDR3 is CASSSTENQPQHF. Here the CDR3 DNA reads TGTGCCAGCAGCTCGACAGAGAATCAGCCCCAGCATTTT.

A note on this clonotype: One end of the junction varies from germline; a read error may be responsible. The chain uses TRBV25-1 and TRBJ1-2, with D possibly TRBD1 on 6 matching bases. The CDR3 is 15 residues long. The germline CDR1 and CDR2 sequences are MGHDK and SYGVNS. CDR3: CASSELGGSGLQIAF. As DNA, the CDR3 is TGTGCCAGCAGTGAATTGGGGGGCAGCGGGCTACAGATAGCCTTC.

CDR3 amino acids: CSARVGQNSNQPQHF. The CDR3 DNA reads as TGCAGTGCTAGAGTCGGGCAGAATAGCAATCAGCCCCAGCATTTT. The chain recombines TRBV20-1 with TRBJ1-5; D is uncertain. Germline CDR1 DFQATT, CDR2 SNEGSKA (reference sequence). CDR3 length: 15 amino acids. Deletions cut 1 base from V and 0 bases from J, with 10 bases between.

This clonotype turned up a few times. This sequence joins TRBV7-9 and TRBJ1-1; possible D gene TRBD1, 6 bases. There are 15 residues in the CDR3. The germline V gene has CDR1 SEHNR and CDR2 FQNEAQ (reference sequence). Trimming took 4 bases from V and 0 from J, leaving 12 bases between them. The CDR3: CASSSRTALNTEAFF. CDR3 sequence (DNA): TGTGCCAGCAGCTCTCGGACAGCCCTGAACACTGAAGCTTTCTTT.

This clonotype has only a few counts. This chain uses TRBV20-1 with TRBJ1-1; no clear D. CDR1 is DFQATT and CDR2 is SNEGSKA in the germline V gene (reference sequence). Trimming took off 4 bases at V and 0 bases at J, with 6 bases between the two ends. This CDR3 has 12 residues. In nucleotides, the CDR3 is TGCAGTGCTAATACCATGAACACTGAAGCTTTCTTT. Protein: CSANTMNTEAFF.

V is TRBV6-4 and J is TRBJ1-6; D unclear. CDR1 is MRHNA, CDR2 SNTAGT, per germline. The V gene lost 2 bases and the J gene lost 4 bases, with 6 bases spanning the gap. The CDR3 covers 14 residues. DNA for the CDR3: TGTGCCAGCAGTGACGGAGGTTATAATTCACCCCTCCACTTT. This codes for CASSDGGYNSPLHF.

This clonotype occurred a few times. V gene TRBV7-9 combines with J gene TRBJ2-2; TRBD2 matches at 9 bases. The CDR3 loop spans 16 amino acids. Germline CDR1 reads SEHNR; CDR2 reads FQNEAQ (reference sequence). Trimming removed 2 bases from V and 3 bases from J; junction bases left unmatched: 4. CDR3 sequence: CASSLFWTSDTGELFF. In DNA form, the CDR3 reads TGTGCCAGCAGCTTATTTTGGACTAGCGACACCGGGGAGCTGTTTTTT.